Listed below are T cell receptor beta chains from one sample, sequenced in a study of monozygotic twins with inflammatory bowel disease. Each CDR3 protein gets one entry in TCRdb, which reprocessed the 5' RACE reads and gives no DNA. The specimen's table records more than 300,000 distinct CDR3 sequences. The sample was blood. These receptors all stem from a human donor with ulcerative colitis or Crohn's disease, or a healthy co-twin of an affected twin (not recorded which). The CDR3 runs from the conserved cysteine through the conserved F or W.

j_gene,v_gene,len,CDR3aa
TRBJ2-1,TRBV4-2,21,CASSQPSGTSGGASSYNEQFF
TRBJ1-4,TRBV7-2,13,CASSAYRDEKLFF
TRBJ2-1,TRBV20-1,14,CSATWTRGYNEQFF
TRBJ2-1,TRBV20-1,17,CSAMSASGAPTYNEQFF
TRBJ1-2,TRBV30,13,CAWSVDPNYGYTF
TRBJ2-3,TRBV11-2,18,CASSLVAWGGEGTDTQYF
TRBJ2-1,TRBV20-1,15,CSAREGGAHYNEQFF
TRBJ2-3,TRBV7-3,21,CASSLRSTSGGAQTRTDTQYF
TRBJ1-1,TRBV11-1,15,CASSRRQAMNTEAFF
TRBJ1-1,TRBV12-3/TRBV12-4,12,CASNTFNTEAFF
TRBJ1-1,TRBV27,14,CASSLSWANTEAFF
TRBJ1-5,TRBV4-1,16,CASSQVSLYSNQPQHF
TRBJ1-6,TRBV19,14,CASSSPTGYSPLHF
TRBJ1-1,TRBV7-3,13,CASSVRGTAQAFF
TRBJ2-5,TRBV7-2,14,CASNDGAGIETQYF
TRBJ2-7,TRBV24-1,12,CATGRRVYEQYF
TRBJ2-3,TRBV10-3,15,CAISGTGTSTDTQYF
TRBJ2-2,TRBV7-9,16,CASSLPKGENTGELFF
TRBJ2-7,TRBV21-1,16,CASSNHGGRVTYEQYF
TRBJ1-1,TRBV16,15,CASSGLDSWNTEAFF
TRBJ2-7,TRBV7-9,15,CASSLEARSSYEQYF
TRBJ2-3,TRBV7-3,14,CASSFSGGLNTQYF
TRBJ1-2,TRBV2,13,CASVYQVDYGYTF
TRBJ1-4,TRBV11-2,14,CASGRGGTNEKLFF
TRBJ2-1,TRBV29-1,14,CSVEGGTGSVEQFF
TRBJ2-1,TRBV6-5,15,CASRPAGVNVGEQFF
TRBJ2-5,TRBV7-3,15,CASRLGTVLQETQYF
TRBJ2-3,TRBV5-1,14,CASSWTPRTDTQYF
TRBJ1-1,TRBV20-1,14,CSARFVRLNTEAFF
TRBJ2-7,TRBV5-1,15,CASSSLTGGSYEQYF
TRBJ2-5,TRBV25-1,16,CASSEHGQGDQETQYF
TRBJ2-1,TRBV15,14,CATSRFAGHNEQFF
TRBJ2-7,TRBV20-1,16,CSARDLGGRGGSEQYF
TRBJ2-7,TRBV4-3,15,CASRRSDRDTYEQYF
TRBJ1-3,TRBV12-3/TRBV12-4,16,CASSLNPGAVGNTIYF
TRBJ1-5,TRBV20-1,15,CSARDAAALNQPQHF
TRBJ2-5,TRBV29-1,11,CSVTGYETQYF
TRBJ2-1,TRBV12-3/TRBV12-4,16,CASSALTASSYNEQFF
TRBJ1-1,TRBV24-1,12,CATSGLNTEAFF
TRBJ1-5,TRBV7-4,18,CASSLAAKWVCPNQPQHF
TRBJ2-3,TRBV15,11,CATSDRDTQYF
TRBJ1-6,TRBV7-2,12,CASSSPDSPLHF
TRBJ1-1,TRBV5-1,13,CASSLDRGSEAFF
TRBJ2-5,TRBV11-3,16,CASSARLAGGRETQYF
TRBJ2-2,TRBV11-2,16,CASSLGDRGLTGELFF
TRBJ2-2,TRBV12-3/TRBV12-4,18,CASSLAPLAGGITGELFF
TRBJ2-3,TRBV12-3/TRBV12-4,16,CASSLGGVGSTDTQYF
TRBJ2-3,TRBV10-3,15,CAISATDRSTDTQYF
TRBJ2-7,TRBV5-4,15,CASSSQEQGAYEQYF
TRBJ1-6,TRBV7-6,15,CASSANRVGNSPLHF
TRBJ2-3,TRBV7-2,19,CASSLAVFFGGTSTDTQYF
TRBJ2-5,TRBV12-3/TRBV12-4,13,CASTYYNQGTQYF